This T cell receptor (beta chain) was documented in a study of blood T cell repertoires in COVID-19. At the level of the study: COVID-19 samples from acute and convalescent phases originated in the United States, Italy and Spain. T cells, B-cell-depleted T cells, or PBMCs provided the cDNA or gDNA that served as material.

The authors' processing: Estimated nucleated cell counts came from reference gene primer amplification. Libraries were prepared by immunoSEQ multiplex PCR; TCRdb keeps only in-frame clonotypes and omits some of them. The DNA was the basis for D and trimming; V, J and clone size are from that table. The table shows roughly 120,000 clones, with approximately 80% occurring only once. CDR1 is SEHNR, CDR2 FQNEAQ, per germline (reference sequence). V trimming: 4 bases; J trimming: 6 bases; junction bases outside the gene matches: 6. The CDR3 totals 16 residues. Material for sequencing was peripheral blood. This chain connects TRBV7-9 to TRBJ2-3; 14 bases match TRBD2. This sequence was found in a man between 65 and 80 years old with active or convalescent COVID-19. CDR3 loop: CASSSGLAGVSDTQYF. In DNA, the CDR3 is TGTGCCAGCAGCTCGGGACTAGCGGGAGTATCGGATACGCAGTATTTT.